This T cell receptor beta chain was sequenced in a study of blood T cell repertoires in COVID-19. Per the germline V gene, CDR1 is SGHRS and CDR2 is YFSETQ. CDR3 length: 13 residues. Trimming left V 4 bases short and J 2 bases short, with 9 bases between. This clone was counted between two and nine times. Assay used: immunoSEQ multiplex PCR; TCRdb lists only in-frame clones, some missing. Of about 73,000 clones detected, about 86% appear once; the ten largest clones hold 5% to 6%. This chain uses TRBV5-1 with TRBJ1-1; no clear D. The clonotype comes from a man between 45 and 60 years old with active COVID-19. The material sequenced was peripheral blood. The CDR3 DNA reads TGCGCCAGCAGCCGGGAGGGCAACACTGAAGCTTTCTTT. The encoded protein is CASSREGNTEAFF.